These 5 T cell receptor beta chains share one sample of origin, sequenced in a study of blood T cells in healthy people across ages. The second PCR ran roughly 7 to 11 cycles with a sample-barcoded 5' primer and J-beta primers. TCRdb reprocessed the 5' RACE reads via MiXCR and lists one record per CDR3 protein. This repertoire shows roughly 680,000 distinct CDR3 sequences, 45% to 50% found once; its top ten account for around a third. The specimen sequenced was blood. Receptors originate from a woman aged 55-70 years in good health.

The CDR3 DNA reads as TGCGCCAGCAGCCAAGAAGCGGCCGGGGACAGGGATAAACTGTTTTTT. Encoded protein: CASSQEAAGDRDKLFF. The chain combines TRBV4-3 with TRBJ1-4; 9 bases map to TRBD1. Trimming cost V 0 bases and J 11 bases; bases outside gene matches: 10. The CDR3 has 16 amino acids. CDR1 is LGHNA and CDR2 is YSLEER in the germline V gene.

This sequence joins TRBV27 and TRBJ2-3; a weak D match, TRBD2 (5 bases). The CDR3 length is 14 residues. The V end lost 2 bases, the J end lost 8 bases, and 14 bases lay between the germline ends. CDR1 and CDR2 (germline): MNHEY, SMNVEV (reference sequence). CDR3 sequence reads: CASSLARERGTQYF. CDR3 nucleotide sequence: TGTGCCAGCAGTTTAGCGAGAGAACGGGGTACGCAGTATTTT.

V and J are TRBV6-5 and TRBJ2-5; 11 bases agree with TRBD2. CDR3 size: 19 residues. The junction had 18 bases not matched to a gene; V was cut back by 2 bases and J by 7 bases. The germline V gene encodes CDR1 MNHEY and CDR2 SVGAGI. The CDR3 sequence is CASSYPAFSGRDTRGTQYF. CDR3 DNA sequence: TGTGCCAGCAGTTACCCAGCCTTTAGCGGGAGGGATACAAGAGGGACCCAGTACTTC.

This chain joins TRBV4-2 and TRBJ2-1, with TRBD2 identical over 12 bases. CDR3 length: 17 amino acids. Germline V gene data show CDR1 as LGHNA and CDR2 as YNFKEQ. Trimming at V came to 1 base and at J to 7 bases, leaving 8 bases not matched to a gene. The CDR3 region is CASSQAQTSGRKNEQFF. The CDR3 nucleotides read TGTGCCAGCAGCCAAGCACAGACTAGCGGGAGAAAGAATGAGCAGTTCTTC.

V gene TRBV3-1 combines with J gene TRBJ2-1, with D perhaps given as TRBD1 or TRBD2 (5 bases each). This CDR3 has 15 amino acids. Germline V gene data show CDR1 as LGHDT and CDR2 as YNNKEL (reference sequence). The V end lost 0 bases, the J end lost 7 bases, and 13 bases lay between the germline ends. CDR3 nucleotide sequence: TGTGCCAGCAGCCAAGATCGGGGCAGTACGAATGAGCAGTTCTTC. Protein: CASSQDRGSTNEQFF.